What follows is one T cell receptor (beta chain) and its context. The data were taken from a study of control samples from healthy donors and cancer patients. There are 11 residues in the CDR3. The V end lost 3 bases, the J end lost 8 bases, and 6 bases lay between the germline ends. The germline gives CDR1 LGHDT, CDR2 YNNKEL (reference sequence). Repertoires were generated with immunoSEQ multiplex PCR, while TCRdb's copy carries only in-frame clones and drops some. The table lists roughly 160,000 clones, around 90% of them singletons. The genes are TRBV3-1 (or the pseudogene TRBV3-2) and TRBJ2-3; D not certain. The sequence was obtained from a woman under 40 in good health. Sequencing was done on a sample of blood. This CDR3 reads CASSQGLTQYF. DNA of the CDR3: TGTGCCAGCAGCCAGGGTCTTACGCAGTATTTT.